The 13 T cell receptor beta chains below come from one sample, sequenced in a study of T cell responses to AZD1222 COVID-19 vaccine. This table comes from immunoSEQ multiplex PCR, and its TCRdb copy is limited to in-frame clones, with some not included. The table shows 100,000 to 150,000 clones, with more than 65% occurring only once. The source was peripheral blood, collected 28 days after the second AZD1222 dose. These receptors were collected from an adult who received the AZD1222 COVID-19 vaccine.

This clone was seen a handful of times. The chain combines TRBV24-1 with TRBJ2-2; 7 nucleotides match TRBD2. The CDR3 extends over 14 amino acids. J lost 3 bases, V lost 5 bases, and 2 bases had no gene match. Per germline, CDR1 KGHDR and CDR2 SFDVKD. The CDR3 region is CATSGGSDTGELFF. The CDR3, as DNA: TGTGCCACCAGTGGCGGGAGTGACACCGGGGAGCTGTTTTTT.

The CDR3 spells CASSLDVTGPTGELFF. The CDR3 DNA reads TGTGCCAGCAGCTTAGATGTTACAGGGCCCACCGGGGAGCTGTTTTTT. The gene calls are TRBV11-2 and TRBJ2-2; a weak D match, TRBD1 (6 bases). The germline V and J ends were trimmed by 0 bases and 4 bases, with 12 bases remaining between them. Germline-derived CDR1 and CDR2 are SGHAT and FQNNGV. The CDR3 extends over 16 amino acids.

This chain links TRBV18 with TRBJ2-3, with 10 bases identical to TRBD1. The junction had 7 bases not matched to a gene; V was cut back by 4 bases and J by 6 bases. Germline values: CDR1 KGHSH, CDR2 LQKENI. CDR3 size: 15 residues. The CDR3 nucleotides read TGTGCCAGCTCACGGGGACAGGGGAAATCGGATACGCAGTATTTT. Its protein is CASSRGQGKSDTQYF.

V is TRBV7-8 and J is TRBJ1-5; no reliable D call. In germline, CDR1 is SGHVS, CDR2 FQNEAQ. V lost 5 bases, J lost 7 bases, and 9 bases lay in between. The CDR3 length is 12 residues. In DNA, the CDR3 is TGTGCCAGCAGCCGGGTCGGCCAGCCCCAGCATTTT. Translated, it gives CASSRVGQPQHF.

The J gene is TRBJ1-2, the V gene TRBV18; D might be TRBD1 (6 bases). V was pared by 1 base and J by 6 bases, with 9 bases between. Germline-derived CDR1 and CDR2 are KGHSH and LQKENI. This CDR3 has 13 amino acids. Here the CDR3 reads CASSPRQEDGYTF. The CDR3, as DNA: TGTGCCAGCTCACCACGACAGGAGGATGGCTACACCTTC.

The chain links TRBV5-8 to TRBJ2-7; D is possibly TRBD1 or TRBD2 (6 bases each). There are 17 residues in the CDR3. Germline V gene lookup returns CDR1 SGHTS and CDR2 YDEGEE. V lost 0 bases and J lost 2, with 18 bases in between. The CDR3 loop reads CASSLVEGGAAAYEQYF. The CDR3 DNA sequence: TGTGCCAGCAGCTTGGTCGAGGGGGGTGCCGCCGCCTACGAGCAGTACTTC. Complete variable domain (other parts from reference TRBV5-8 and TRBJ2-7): EAGVTQSPTHLIKTRGQQATLRCSPISGHTSVYWYQQALGLGLQFLLWYDEGEERNRGNFPPRFSGRQFPNYSSELNVNALELEDSALYLCASSLVEGGAAAYEQYFGPGTRLTVT.

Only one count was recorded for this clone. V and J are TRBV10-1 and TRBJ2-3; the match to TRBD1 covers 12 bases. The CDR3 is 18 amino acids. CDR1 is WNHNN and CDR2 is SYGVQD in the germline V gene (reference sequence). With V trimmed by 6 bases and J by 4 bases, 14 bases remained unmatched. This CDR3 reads CASSPTWGTGGSADTQYF. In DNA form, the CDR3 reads TGCGCCAGCAGCCCAACCTGGGGGACAGGGGGCAGCGCAGATACGCAGTATTTT.

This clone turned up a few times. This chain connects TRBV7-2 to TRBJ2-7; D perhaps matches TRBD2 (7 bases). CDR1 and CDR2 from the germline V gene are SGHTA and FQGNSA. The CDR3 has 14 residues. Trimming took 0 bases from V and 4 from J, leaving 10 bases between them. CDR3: CASSLAGGRYEQYF. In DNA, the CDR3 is TGTGCCAGCAGCTTAGCGGGGGGGCGATACGAGCAGTACTTC. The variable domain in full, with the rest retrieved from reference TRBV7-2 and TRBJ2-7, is GAGVSQSPSNKVTEKGKDVELRCDPISGHTALYWYRQSLGQGLEFLIYFQGNSAPDKSGLPSDRFSAERTGGSVSTLTIQRTQQEDSAVYLCASSLAGGRYEQYFGPGTRLTVT.

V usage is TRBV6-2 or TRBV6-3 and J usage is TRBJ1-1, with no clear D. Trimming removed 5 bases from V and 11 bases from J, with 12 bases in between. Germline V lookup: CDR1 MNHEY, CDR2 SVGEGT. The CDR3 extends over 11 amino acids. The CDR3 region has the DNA TGTGCCAGCAGTCAGGTGCTTGTCGCTTTCTTT. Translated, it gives CASSQVLVAFF.

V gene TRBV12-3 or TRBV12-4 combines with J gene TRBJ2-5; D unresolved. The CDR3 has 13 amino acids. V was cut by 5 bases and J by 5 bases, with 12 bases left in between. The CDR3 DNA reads TGTGCCAGCAGTCCAGACCCCCTGGAGACCCAGTACTTC. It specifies CASSPDPLETQYF.

CDR3 sequence: CASRLVWAEYQPQHF. The CDR3 DNA reads as TGTGCAAGTCGCTTAGTCTGGGCAGAATATCAGCCCCAGCATTTT. The chain has TRBV12-2 and TRBJ1-5; the table's D call TRBD1 went unverified against the DNA. TRBV12-2 is a pseudogene locus. CDR3 length equals 15 residues.

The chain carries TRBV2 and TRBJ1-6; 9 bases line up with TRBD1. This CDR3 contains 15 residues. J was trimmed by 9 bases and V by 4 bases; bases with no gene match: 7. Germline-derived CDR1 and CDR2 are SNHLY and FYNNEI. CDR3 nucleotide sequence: TGTGCCAGCAGTGTCCCGACAGGGGGGCCTTCACCCCTCCACTTT. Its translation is CASSVPTGGPSPLHF.

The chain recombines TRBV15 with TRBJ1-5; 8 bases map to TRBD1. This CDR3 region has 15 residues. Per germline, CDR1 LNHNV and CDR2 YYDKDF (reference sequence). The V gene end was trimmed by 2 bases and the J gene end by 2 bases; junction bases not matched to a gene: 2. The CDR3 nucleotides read TGTGCCACCAGCAGAAAGACAGGGGGCAATCAGCCCCAGCATTTT. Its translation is CATSRKTGGNQPQHF.